This T cell receptor (beta chain) came from a study of T cell responses to AZD1222 COVID-19 vaccine. Study-level results: Researchers took repertoire samples only after the peak T cell response had come. Donors were mostly white British, more females; clonal diversity possibly underestimated. Among vaccine-associated CD4 TCRs, coverage spanned spike, with dominance at 160-218 and 743-854.

The germline V gene has CDR1 MGHRA and CDR2 YSYEKL. Trimming at V came to 2 bases and at J to 4 bases, leaving 9 bases not matched to a gene. CDR3 size: 17 residues. TCRdb keeps only in-frame clones here, not all; method: immunoSEQ multiplex PCR. The sample has 95,000 to 150,000 clones; over 80% are singletons. On this clone: Its target is unknown.

This chain joins TRBV4-1 and TRBJ1-4, with TRBD1 identical over 8 bases. This receptor was identified in an adult in good health. Sequencing was performed on peripheral blood, taken on day 0 of AZD1222 vaccination. As DNA, the CDR3 is TGCGCCAGCAGCCAACCCAGGGGGCGCCGAGGTAATGAAAAACTGTTTTTT. It yields the protein CASSQPRGRRGNEKLFF.